The T cell receptor beta chain described here comes from a study of shared clonotypes between healthy human individuals. Comments on this clone: Its antigen is not known.

The repertoire was sequenced with immunoSEQ multiplex PCR; TCRdb's copy has only in-frame clones and lacks some. The sample includes 950,000 to 1,200,000 clones, roughly 80% of them seen just once. General study points: Despite large depth, sorted-subset datasets appeared incompletely sequenced. Relative to their counterparts shared across all four donors, non-shared clonotypes exhibited diminished generation probabilities. The authors expected sequencing depth to affect clonotype sharing among donors.

Germline V gene data show CDR1 as SGHVS and CDR2 as FNYEAQ. V gave up 5 bases and J gave up 0 bases; unmatched junction bases: 8. CDR3 length: 16 amino acids. The rearrangement uses TRBV7-6 and TRBJ2-3; the match to TRBD2 covers 7 bases. The sample taken for sequencing was memory CD4+ T cells from PBMCs. Subset denoted: CD45RA-negative fraction. This sequence was found in a young man in good health. Some clones in this sample may be carry-over from other donors' samples. The CDR3 nucleotides read TGTGCCAGCAGCCAAGCCGGACTAGTAAGCACAGATACGCAGTATTTT. Protein sequence: CASSQAGLVSTDTQYF. Drawing the rest from reference TRBV7-6 and TRBJ2-3, the complete variable domain is GAGVSQSPRYKVTKRGQDVALRCDPISGHVSLYWYRQALGQGPEFLTYFNYEAQQDKSGLPNDRFSAERPEGSISTLTIQRTEQRDSAMYRCASSQAGLVSTDTQYFGPGTRLTVL.